The T cell receptor (beta chain) described here comes from a study of T cell repertoires in cytomegalovirus infection. Turning to the study itself: Public TCR beta signatures indicated both CMV infection and matching HLA type. Study findings and constraints: CMV-specific TCR beta clonotypes restricted by HLA-C dominated the ex vivo response.

TCRdb fed the reads into MiXCR, producing one record per CDR3 protein. The sample has 150,000 to 200,000 distinct CDR3 sequences; around 14% are singletons. CDR3 size: 18 residues. Germline CDR1 reads SGHTA; CDR2 reads FQGNSA. With 1 base clipped from V and 7 bases from J, the junction kept 9 bases outside the gene matches. This clonotype was counted ten times or more. As yet, its antigen is unknown. The receptor was derived from a human donor in good health (CMV status not recorded). Some clones in this sample may be carry-over from other donors' samples. The sample taken for sequencing was PBMCs. V usage is TRBV7-2 and J usage is TRBJ2-1, with 14 positions matching TRBD2. CDR3: CASSLDLRTSGRLNEQFF. CDR3 bases: TGTGCCAGCAGCTTAGATCTAAGGACTAGCGGGAGGTTGAATGAGCAGTTCTTC.